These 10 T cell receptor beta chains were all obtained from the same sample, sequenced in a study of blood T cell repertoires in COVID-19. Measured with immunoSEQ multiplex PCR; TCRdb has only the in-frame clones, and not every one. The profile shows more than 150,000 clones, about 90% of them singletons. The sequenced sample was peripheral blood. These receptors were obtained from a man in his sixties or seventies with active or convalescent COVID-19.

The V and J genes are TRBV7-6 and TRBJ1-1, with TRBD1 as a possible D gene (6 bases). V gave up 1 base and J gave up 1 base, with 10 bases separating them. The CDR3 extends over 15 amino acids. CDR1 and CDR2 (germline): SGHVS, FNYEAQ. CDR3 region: CASSLEQGQNTEAFF. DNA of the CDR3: TGTGCCAGCAGCTTAGAGCAGGGGCAGAACACTGAAGCTTTCTTT.

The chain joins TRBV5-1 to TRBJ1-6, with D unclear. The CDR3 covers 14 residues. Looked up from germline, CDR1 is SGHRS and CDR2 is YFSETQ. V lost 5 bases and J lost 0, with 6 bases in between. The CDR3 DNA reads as TGCGCCAGCAGATCGAGCTCCTATAATTCACCCCTCCACTTT. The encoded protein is CASRSSSYNSPLHF. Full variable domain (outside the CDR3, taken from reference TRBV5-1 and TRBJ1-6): KAGVTQTPRYLIKTRGQQVTLSCSPISGHRSVSWYQQTPGQGLQFLFEYFSETQRNKGNFPGRFSGRQFSNSRSEMNVSTLELGDSALYLCASRSSSYNSPLHFGNGTRLTVT.

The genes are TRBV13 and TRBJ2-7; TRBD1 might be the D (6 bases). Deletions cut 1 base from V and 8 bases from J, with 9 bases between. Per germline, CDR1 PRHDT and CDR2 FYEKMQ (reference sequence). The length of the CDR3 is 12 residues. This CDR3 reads CASSLDGTKQYF. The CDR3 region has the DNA TGTGCCAGCAGCTTAGATGGGACAAAGCAGTACTTC.

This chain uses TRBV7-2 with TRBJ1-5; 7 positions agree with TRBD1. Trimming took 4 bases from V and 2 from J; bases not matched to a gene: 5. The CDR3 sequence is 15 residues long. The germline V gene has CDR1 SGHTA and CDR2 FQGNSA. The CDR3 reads CASSSRQGGNQPQHF. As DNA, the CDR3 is TGTGCCAGCAGCTCTCGACAGGGAGGCAATCAGCCCCAGCATTTT.

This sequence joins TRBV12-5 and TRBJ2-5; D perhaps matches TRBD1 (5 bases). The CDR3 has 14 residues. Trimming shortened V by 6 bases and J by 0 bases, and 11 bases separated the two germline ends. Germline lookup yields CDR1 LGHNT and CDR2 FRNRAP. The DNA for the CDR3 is TGTGCTAGTGGGGACACCTACAACCAAGAGACCCAGTACTTC. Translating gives CASGDTYNQETQYF.

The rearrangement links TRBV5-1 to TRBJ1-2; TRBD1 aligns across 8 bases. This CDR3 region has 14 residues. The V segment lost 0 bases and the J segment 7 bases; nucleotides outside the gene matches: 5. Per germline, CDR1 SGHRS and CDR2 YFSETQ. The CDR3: CASSLADRVGGYTF. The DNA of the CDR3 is TGCGCCAGCAGCTTGGCGGACAGGGTTGGTGGCTACACCTTC. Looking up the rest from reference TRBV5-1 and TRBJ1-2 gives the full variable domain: KAGVTQTPRYLIKTRGQQVTLSCSPISGHRSVSWYQQTPGQGLQFLFEYFSETQRNKGNFPGRFSGRQFSNSRSEMNVSTLELGDSALYLCASSLADRVGGYTFGSGTRLTVV.

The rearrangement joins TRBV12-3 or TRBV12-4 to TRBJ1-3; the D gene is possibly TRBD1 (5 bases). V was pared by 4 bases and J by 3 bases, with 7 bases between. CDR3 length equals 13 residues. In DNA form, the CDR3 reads TGTGCCAGCAGTTCAAGGGGTGGAAACACCATATATTTT. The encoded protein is CASSSRGGNTIYF.

CDR3 region: CASSLDLSYYGYTF. The CDR3 DNA reads TGTGCCAGCAGCTTAGATCTCAGTTATTATGGCTACACCTTC. The chain is built from TRBV7-2 and TRBJ1-2; no definite D call. Trimming pared 1 base from V and 5 bases from J, leaving 11 bases between. Germline values: CDR1 SGHTA, CDR2 FQGNSA. This CDR3 contains 14 residues.

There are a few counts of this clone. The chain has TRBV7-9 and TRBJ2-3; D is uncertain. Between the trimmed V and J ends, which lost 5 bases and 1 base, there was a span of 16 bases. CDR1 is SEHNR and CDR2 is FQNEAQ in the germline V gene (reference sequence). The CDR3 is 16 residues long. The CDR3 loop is CASSTLPGLGTDTQYF. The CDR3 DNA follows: TGTGCCAGCAGCACCCTGCCAGGTTTAGGCACAGATACGCAGTATTTT. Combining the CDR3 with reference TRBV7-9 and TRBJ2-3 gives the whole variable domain DTGVSQNPRHKITKRGQNVTFRCDPISEHNRLYWYRQTLGQGPEFLTYFQNEAQLEKSRLLSDRFSAERPKGSFSTLEIQRTEQGDSAMYLCASSTLPGLGTDTQYFGPGTRLTVL.

The CDR3 spells CSVEEWTAGETQYF. CDR3 DNA sequence: TGCAGCGTTGAAGAATGGACAGCGGGGGAGACCCAGTACTTC. The chain links TRBV29-1 to TRBJ2-5, with TRBD2 as a possible D gene (7 bases). The CDR3 length is 14 residues. CDR1 and CDR2 (germline): SQVTM, ANQGSEA. Trimming removed 0 bases from V and 5 bases from J, with 13 bases in between. Supplemented by reference TRBV29-1 and TRBJ2-5, the full variable domain reads SAVISQKPSRDICQRGTSLTIQCQVDSQVTMMFWYRQQPGQSLTLIATANQGSEATYESGFVIDKFPISRPNLTFSTLTVSNMSPEDSSIYLCSVEEWTAGETQYFGPGTRLLVL.